The TCR beta chain described here comes from a study of blood T cells in healthy people across ages. The study, taken as a whole, reports: A roughly linear age-dependent decrease characterized TCR beta diversity per million T cells.

A J-beta primer mix and a sample-barcoded 5' primer were used in a second PCR of roughly 7 to 12 cycles. The study obtained at least 3 million CDR3-containing paired-end reads from every sample. TCRdb passed the 5' RACE reads through MiXCR, listing each CDR3 protein once. Here the sample spans about 1.1 million distinct CDR3 sequences, 35% to 40% being singletons. V shed 7 bases and J 1 base; nucleotides not matched to a gene: 5. This CDR3 is 14 amino acids long. Per sample, no less than 5.5 micrograms of total RNA were extracted. In this sample, this clonotype turned up a few times. Antigen unknown. J is TRBJ1-1 and V is TRBV12-3 or TRBV12-4, with 8 bases identical to TRBD1. The sequence was obtained from a man between 18 and 35 years old in good health. The sequenced sample was blood. The chain's CDR3 is CASTTTGGNTEAFF. CDR3 in DNA: TGTGCCAGCACGACCACAGGGGGGAACACTGAAGCTTTCTTT.